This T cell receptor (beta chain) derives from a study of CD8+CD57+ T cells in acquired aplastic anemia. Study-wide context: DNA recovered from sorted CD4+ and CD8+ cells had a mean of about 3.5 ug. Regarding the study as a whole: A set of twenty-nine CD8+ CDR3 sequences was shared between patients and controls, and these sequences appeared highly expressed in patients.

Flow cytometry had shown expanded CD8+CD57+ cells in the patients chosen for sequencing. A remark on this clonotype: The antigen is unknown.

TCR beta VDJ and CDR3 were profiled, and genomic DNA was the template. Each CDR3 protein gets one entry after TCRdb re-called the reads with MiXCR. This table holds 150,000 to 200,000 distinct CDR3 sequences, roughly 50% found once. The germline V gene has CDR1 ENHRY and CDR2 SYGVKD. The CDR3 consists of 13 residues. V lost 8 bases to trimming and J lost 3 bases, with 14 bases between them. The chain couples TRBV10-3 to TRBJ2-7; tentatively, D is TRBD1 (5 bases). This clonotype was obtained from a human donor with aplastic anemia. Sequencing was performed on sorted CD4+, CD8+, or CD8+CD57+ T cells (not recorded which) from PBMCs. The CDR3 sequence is CAIARGGGYEQYF. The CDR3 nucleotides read TGTGCCATCGCAAGGGGCGGCGGCTACGAGCAGTACTTC.